These 20 T cell receptor beta chains came from one sample sequenced in a study of identical twins. TCRdb processed the 5' RACE reads anew with MiXCR; each CDR3 protein has one entry. The sample yields hundreds of thousands of distinct CDR3 sequences, 20% to 25% seen once. These same records also appear under a second study, on T cells expressing NK-cell markers.

Sequenced material: CD4+ T cells sorted from blood. These receptors were taken from a woman between 18 and 30 years old in good health.

This clonotype appeared a few times. The chain links TRBV6-6 to TRBJ2-7; 12 nucleotides align to TRBD1. CDR1 and CDR2 (germline): MNHNY, SVGAGI (reference sequence). J gave up 3 bases and V 0 bases, and 3 bases lay outside the gene matches. The CDR3 length is 16 residues. The CDR3 spells CASSYSWDRGLYEQYF. CDR3 sequence (DNA): TGTGCCAGCAGTTACTCTTGGGACAGGGGGCTCTACGAGCAGTACTTC.

This clonotype was counted a single time. The rearrangement joins TRBV5-1 to TRBJ2-2; 10 bases map to TRBD2. The CDR3 covers 17 residues. Trimming removed 5 bases from V and 4 bases from J; junction bases left unmatched: 11. Germline loops: CDR1 SGHRS, CDR2 YFSETQ. The CDR3 sequence: CASRKITSGEFTGELFF. For the CDR3, the DNA is TGCGCCAGCAGAAAGATTACTAGCGGGGAGTTCACCGGGGAGCTGTTTTTT.

V and J are TRBV6-1 and TRBJ1-2; the D gene is possibly TRBD1 (6 bases). In germline, CDR1 is MNHNS, CDR2 SASEGT. The CDR3 is made up of 14 amino acids. The V gene lost 7 bases and the J gene lost 4 bases, with 16 bases spanning the gap. CDR3 bases: TGTGCCAGCAAGGGGATGTCAGGGGTCTATGGCTACACCTTC. This encodes CASKGMSGVYGYTF.

This clonotype was observed a few times. The chain has TRBV7-8 and TRBJ2-1, with 7 positions matching TRBD2. Germline CDR1 and CDR2: SGHVS and FQNEAQ. This CDR3 has 15 residues. J lost 0 bases, V lost 5 bases, and 4 bases had no gene match. The DNA for the CDR3 is TGTGCCAGCAGCCCTAGGGAGGGCTCCTACAATGAGCAGTTCTTC. Encoded protein: CASSPREGSYNEQFF.

In this sample, this clonotype turned up many times. The chain combines TRBV5-1 with TRBJ1-2; no firm D call. V dropped 0 bases and J dropped 4 bases, with 7 bases sitting between them. Germline CDR1 SGHRS, CDR2 YFSETQ. This CDR3 spans 13 amino acids. The CDR3 nucleotides read TGCGCCAGCAGCTTGGTGGGCAGCTATGGCTACACCTTC. Protein product: CASSLVGSYGYTF.

The sample holds a few counts of this clonotype. This chain uses TRBV11-2 with TRBJ2-7; 10 positions agree with TRBD1. The CDR3 contains 15 residues. V shed 5 bases and J 4 bases; nucleotides not matched to a gene: 8. Germline V gives CDR1 SGHAT, CDR2 FQNNGV. The CDR3 loop reads CASSRTGTGEYEQYF. As DNA, the CDR3 is TGTGCCAGCAGCCGCACCGGGACAGGGGAATACGAGCAGTACTTC.

This chain uses TRBV29-1 with TRBJ2-3, with TRBD1 matching over 9 bases. The J segment lost 4 bases and the V segment lost 3 bases, leaving 2 bases of the junction unmatched. This CDR3 is 13 amino acids long. From germline, CDR1 is SQVTM and CDR2 ANQGSEA. CDR3 in amino acids: CSVEDRGSDTQYF. The CDR3 DNA reads TGCAGCGTTGAGGACAGGGGTTCAGATACGCAGTATTTT.

This clonotype was picked up a small number of times. V is TRBV6-1 and J is TRBJ2-3; 10 positions match TRBD1. V gave up 6 bases and J gave up 3 bases; unmatched junction bases: 3. This CDR3 contains 14 residues. Germline lookup yields CDR1 MNHNS and CDR2 SASEGT. The CDR3 region has the DNA TGTGCCAGCAGGCCGGGACAGGGGACAGATACGCAGTATTTT. Translation: CASRPGQGTDTQYF.

In regard to this clonotype: It may be a read error: a sequence one base away is much more abundant. The chain couples TRBV10-3 to TRBJ2-2, with D uncertain. Trimming removed 5 bases at V and 4 bases at J, with 2 bases between. Germline CDR1 is ENHRY and CDR2 is SYGVKD. This CDR3 has 11 amino acids. The CDR3 region has the DNA TGTGCCATCAGTTCCACCGGGGAGCTGTTTTTT. Amino acid sequence: CAISSTGELFF.

This clonotype showed up many times. The chain has TRBV20-1 and TRBJ1-2; TRBD1 might be the D (5 bases). CDR1 is DFQATT, CDR2 SNEGSKA, per germline (reference sequence). This CDR3 is built from 16 residues. V was shortened by 5 bases and J by 4 bases, with 23 bases between the two germline ends. CDR3: CSARPRDLNYFYGYTF. Here the CDR3 DNA reads TGCAGTGCTCGGCCCCGGGACCTTAATTACTTCTATGGCTACACCTTC.

The genes are TRBV3-1 and TRBJ2-7; D possibly corresponds to TRBD1 (5 bases). CDR1 is LGHDT, CDR2 YNNKEL, per germline (reference sequence). The CDR3 sequence is 15 residues long. The V end was cut by 1 base, the J end by 4 bases, with 14 bases between. This CDR3 is CASSQGAGPEYEQYF. The CDR3 DNA sequence: TGTGCCAGCAGCCAAGGAGCAGGGCCGGAGTACGAGCAGTACTTC.

There are a few counts of this clonotype. The chain joins TRBV2 to TRBJ2-7; 7 nucleotides line up with TRBD1. With 6 bases clipped from V and 7 bases from J, the junction kept 9 bases outside the gene matches. From germline, CDR1 is SNHLY and CDR2 FYNNEI. This CDR3 region has 13 residues. Written as DNA, the CDR3 is TGTGCCAGCAGGGCTAACAGGGGATCTGAGCAGTACTTC. Its protein is CASRANRGSEQYF. The variable domain in full, with the rest retrieved from reference TRBV2 and TRBJ2-7, is EPEVTQTPSHQVTQMGQEVILRCVPISNHLYFYWYRQILGQKVEFLVSFYNNEISEKSEIFDDQFSVERPDGSNFTLKIRSTKLEDSAMYFCASRANRGSEQYFGPGTRLTVT.

The chain uses TRBV5-6 and TRBJ2-5; the D call may be TRBD1 or TRBD2 (5 bases each). Trimming shortened V by 2 bases and J by 4 bases, and 9 bases separated the two germline ends. Germline assignment: CDR1 SGHDT and CDR2 YYEEEE. This CDR3 is built from 13 residues. The CDR3 loop is CASSFGTSETQYF. Here the CDR3 DNA reads TGTGCCAGCAGCTTCGGGACGTCAGAGACCCAGTACTTC.

The chain has TRBV9 and TRBJ2-5, with TRBD2 as a possible D gene (6 bases). Germline CDR1 reads SGDLS; CDR2 reads YYNGEE. This CDR3 spans 14 amino acids. Trimming left V 4 bases short and J 0 bases short, with 10 bases between. The CDR3: CASSTGLHQETQYF. For the CDR3, the DNA is TGTGCCAGCAGCACAGGACTACACCAAGAGACCCAGTACTTC. Together with reference TRBV9 and TRBJ2-5, the CDR3 gives the full variable domain: DSGVTQTPKHLITATGQRVTLRCSPRSGDLSVYWYQQSLDQGLQFLIQYYNGEERAKGNILERFSAQQFPDLHSELNLSSLELGDSALYFCASSTGLHQETQYFGPGTRLLVL.

A few counts support this clonotype. The V call is TRBV11-3, the J call TRBJ1-1, with TRBD1 matching 8 bases. V gave up 5 bases and J gave up 1 base; unmatched junction bases: 6. The CDR3 is 15 amino acids. Germline lookup yields CDR1 SGHNT and CDR2 YENEEA. The chain's CDR3 is CASSRFGQGNTEAFF. CDR3 nucleotides: TGTGCCAGCAGCCGATTCGGACAGGGGAACACTGAAGCTTTCTTT.

This clonotype has a handful of counts. The chain uses TRBV5-4 and TRBJ2-1; D is unclear. V was trimmed by 4 bases and J by 2 bases, leaving 10 bases between them. Germline-derived CDR1 and CDR2 are SGHNT and YYREEE (reference sequence). The CDR3 sequence is 14 residues long. CDR3 region: CASSTNRAYNEQFF. For the CDR3, the DNA is TGTGCCAGCAGCACGAACCGGGCCTACAATGAGCAGTTCTTC.

Only a few counts were recorded for this clonotype. The CDR3 sequence: CSAGHHAKTQYF. Written as DNA, the CDR3 is TGCAGCGCGGGACACCATGCGAAGACCCAGTACTTC. The chain joins TRBV29-1 to TRBJ2-5, with D perhaps TRBD1 (6 bases). V lost 7 bases and J 6 bases, leaving 15 bases between the germline ends. Germline CDR1 is SQVTM and CDR2 is ANQGSEA. The CDR3 is made up of 12 amino acids.

V usage is TRBV2 and J usage is TRBJ1-2, with 7 bases fitting TRBD1. The trim removed 6 bases at V and 2 bases at J, leaving 3 bases unmatched. Germline CDR1 reads SNHLY; CDR2 reads FYNNEI. CDR3 length equals 13 residues. CDR3: CASRMTGNYGYTF. In DNA form, the CDR3 reads TGTGCCAGCAGAATGACAGGGAACTATGGCTACACCTTC.

This clonotype was seen only a few times. The chain combines TRBV5-1 with TRBJ1-4; D is ambiguous. Germline lookup yields CDR1 SGHRS and CDR2 YFSETQ. The V and J ends lost 0 bases and 1 base respectively, with 7 bases between them. The CDR3 length is 15 residues. The CDR3 sequence: CASSLERKTNEKLFF. CDR3 coding DNA: TGCGCCAGCAGCTTGGAGAGGAAAACTAATGAAAAACTGTTTTTT.

The chain joins TRBV7-9 to TRBJ2-3; 8 positions match TRBD2. Germline values: CDR1 SEHNR, CDR2 FQNEAQ (reference sequence). CDR3 length: 16 residues. The V gene end was trimmed by 3 bases and the J gene end by 0 bases; junction bases not matched to a gene: 5. CDR3 coding DNA: TGTGCCAGCAGCTTGCGATCTAGCGGGAGCACAGATACGCAGTATTTT. Translation gives CASSLRSSGSTDTQYF.